The 22 T cell receptor beta chains listed next were all sequenced from one sample in a study of cytomegalovirus exposure and HLA in healthy donors. PCR was performed using 60 Vbeta and 13 Jbeta primers. The assay was immunoSEQ multiplex PCR, and TCRdb's table has in-frame clones only and misses some. The table has 60,000 or so clones, roughly 80% seen once. The sequenced sample consisted of PBMCs. The receptors originated from a man aged 40-49 years in good health and CMV-seronegative.

The chain couples TRBV7-9 to TRBJ1-4, with D perhaps matching TRBD1 (5 bases). Germline V gives CDR1 SEHNR, CDR2 FQNEAQ (reference sequence). CDR3 length: 16 residues. V lost 4 bases and J 8 bases, leaving 20 bases between the germline ends. Written as DNA, the CDR3 is TGTGCCAGCAGCTGGGGGGAGGGAGGCGGGGGAGAAAAACTGTTTTTT. Translation: CASSWGEGGGGEKLFF.

J is TRBJ1-6 and V is TRBV30, with 8 bases that match TRBD1. Germline V gene lookup returns CDR1 GTSNPN and CDR2 SVGIG (reference sequence). CDR3 length equals 15 residues. The V gene end was trimmed by 1 base and the J gene end by 7 bases; junction bases not matched to a gene: 6. CDR3 nucleotide sequence: TGTGCCTGGAGTGGTCAGGGGGCGCGAAATTCACCCCTCCACTTT. Its protein product is CAWSGQGARNSPLHF.

The chain links TRBV5-4 to TRBJ2-1, with 10 positions matching TRBD2. V was clipped by 0 bases and J by 9 bases; unmatched bases: 6. Germline values: CDR1 SGHNT, CDR2 YYREEE (reference sequence). CDR3 length equals 15 residues. CDR3 amino acids: CASSLGLAGVGEQFF. CDR3 nucleotides: TGTGCCAGCAGCTTGGGGCTAGCGGGGGTCGGTGAGCAGTTCTTC.

The chain recombines TRBV7-9 with TRBJ1-1, with 8 positions matching TRBD1. CDR1 and CDR2 from the germline V gene are SEHNR and FQNEAQ (reference sequence). The junction had 10 bases not matched to a gene; V was cut back by 5 bases and J by 11 bases. The CDR3 totals 13 residues. CDR3 residues: CASSPRQGADAFF. The CDR3 nucleotides read TGTGCCAGCAGCCCACGGCAGGGGGCCGACGCTTTCTTT.

The chain employs TRBV15 and TRBJ2-5; tentatively, D is TRBD2 (5 bases). Trimming pared 0 bases from V and 5 bases from J, leaving 13 bases between. The CDR3 loop spans 15 amino acids. Per the germline V gene, CDR1 is LNHNV and CDR2 is YYDKDF (reference sequence). The CDR3 reads CATSREGLRAETQYF. CDR3 bases: TGTGCCACCAGCAGAGAGGGCTTGCGGGCGGAGACCCAGTACTTC.

This chain uses TRBV5-8 with TRBJ1-3; the D gene is possibly TRBD1 (5 bases). The CDR3 has 16 amino acids. Germline V gene lookup returns CDR1 SGHTS and CDR2 YDEGEE. The ends were cut back, 4 bases at V and 1 base at J, with 15 bases in the middle. The CDR3 here is CASSRGAVLSGNTIYF. DNA of the CDR3: TGTGCCAGCAGCCGTGGGGCCGTATTATCTGGAAACACCATATATTTT.

This clone was seen only once. The chain has TRBV7-7 and TRBJ1-5, with D perhaps TRBD1 (6 bases). This CDR3 is built from 17 residues. V lost 2 bases and J lost 5, with 19 bases in between. Germline-derived CDR1 and CDR2 are SSHAT and FNYEAQ (reference sequence). The CDR3: CASSLWDIRFPDQPQHF. The CDR3 coding sequence is TGTGCCAGCAGCTTATGGGACATCCGTTTCCCAGATCAGCCCCAGCATTTT.

This rearrangement joins TRBV5-8 to TRBJ2-3; 7 positions match TRBD1. Per the germline V gene, CDR1 is SGHTS and CDR2 is YDEGEE. CDR3 length: 15 amino acids. Trimming at V came to 7 bases and at J to 1 base, leaving 9 bases not matched to a gene. This chain's CDR3 is CASGAQGIGTDTQYF. Here the CDR3 DNA reads TGTGCCAGCGGGGCACAGGGGATCGGCACAGATACGCAGTATTTT.

A single count supports this clone. V is TRBV30 and J is TRBJ2-2; possible D gene TRBD2, 6 bases. CDR1 is GTSNPN and CDR2 is SVGIG in the germline V gene (reference sequence). The CDR3 consists of 13 residues. The ends were cut back, 4 bases at V and 4 bases at J, with 10 bases in the middle. In DNA form, the CDR3 reads TGTGCCTGGAACCAGGAGGGCACCGGGGAGCTGTTTTTT. Its translation: CAWNQEGTGELFF.

V usage is TRBV11-3 and J usage is TRBJ1-1, with 10 bases lining up with TRBD1. The trim removed 1 base at V and 7 bases at J, leaving 6 bases unmatched. CDR3 length: 15 amino acids. Germline V CDR1 and CDR2: SGHNT, YENEEA. As DNA, the CDR3 is TGTGCCAGCAGCTTAGCAGCCGGGACAGGGGATGAAGCTTTCTTT. Protein: CASSLAAGTGDEAFF.

The rearrangement links TRBV5-4 to TRBJ2-7, with D maybe TRBD1 (6 bases). The germline gives CDR1 SGHNT, CDR2 YYREEE (reference sequence). V was clipped by 4 bases and J by 2 bases, with 10 bases between them. The CDR3 extends over 13 amino acids. DNA for the CDR3: TGTGCCAGCAGCCAATCAGGGGCCTACGAGCAGTACTTC. Translating it yields CASSQSGAYEQYF.

This sequence joins TRBV5-1 and TRBJ1-2; possible D gene TRBD1, 5 bases. V lost 0 bases and J 3 bases, leaving 6 bases between the germline ends. The CDR3 sequence is 13 residues long. The germline V gene has CDR1 SGHRS and CDR2 YFSETQ. The chain's CDR3 is CASSLGRDYGYTF. In DNA, the CDR3 is TGCGCCAGCAGCTTGGGCAGGGACTATGGCTACACCTTC.

J is TRBJ1-6 and V is TRBV5-1, with D maybe TRBD1 (6 bases). Trimming cost V 2 bases and J 3 bases, with 12 bases left between them. The germline V gene encodes CDR1 SGHRS and CDR2 YFSETQ. This CDR3 region has 16 residues. The chain's CDR3 is CASSFASGDYNSPLHF. The DNA for the CDR3 is TGCGCCAGCAGCTTTGCATCAGGGGACTATAATTCACCCCTCCACTTT.

J is TRBJ1-2 and V is TRBV18, with TRBD1 identical over 9 bases. This CDR3 spans 18 amino acids. The V and J ends lost 2 bases and 3 bases, in that order; junction bases with no gene match: 13. Germline CDR1 KGHSH, CDR2 LQKENI. CDR3 nucleotides: TGTGCCAGCTCACCATCCTGGACATCGCGGACAGGGGACTATGGCTACACCTTC. Translation gives CASSPSWTSRTGDYGYTF.

This clone was seen just once. The J gene is TRBJ1-1, the V gene TRBV5-1; a possible D gene is TRBD1 (5 bases). Trimming took off 0 bases at V and 4 bases at J, with 13 bases between the two ends. The CDR3 has 15 residues. Germline V gene lookup returns CDR1 SGHRS and CDR2 YFSETQ. This chain's CDR3 is CASSLEGVQGTEAFF. CDR3 DNA sequence: TGCGCCAGCAGCTTGGAAGGCGTCCAGGGCACTGAAGCTTTCTTT. Full variable domain (rest looked up from reference TRBV5-1 and TRBJ1-1): KAGVTQTPRYLIKTRGQQVTLSCSPISGHRSVSWYQQTPGQGLQFLFEYFSETQRNKGNFPGRFSGRQFSNSRSEMNVSTLELGDSALYLCASSLEGVQGTEAFFGQGTRLTVV.

The chain links TRBV7-6 to TRBJ1-1; the D is unclear. Germline V gene sequence: CDR1 SGHVS, CDR2 FNYEAQ. The V end was cut by 1 base, the J end by 1 base, with 13 bases between. The CDR3 is made up of 16 amino acids. Here the CDR3 DNA reads TGTGCCAGCAGCTTAGATCTCCCGGGATCGAACACTGAAGCTTTCTTT. Residues: CASSLDLPGSNTEAFF.

This clone was recorded a few times. The genes are TRBV27 and TRBJ2-7; 7 bases align to TRBD1. The CDR3 totals 16 residues. Per germline, CDR1 MNHEY and CDR2 SMNVEV (reference sequence). V gave up 4 bases and J gave up 2 bases; unmatched junction bases: 11. The CDR3 loop reads CASSSNRDSHTYEQYF. CDR3 bases: TGTGCCAGCAGTTCCAACCGGGACAGCCATACCTACGAGCAGTACTTC.

V is TRBV5-4 and J is TRBJ1-2, with TRBD1 matching 8 bases. CDR3 length equals 13 residues. CDR1 and CDR2 (germline): SGHNT, YYREEE (reference sequence). Trimming at V came to 3 bases and at J to 8 bases, leaving 6 bases not matched to a gene. The CDR3 bases are TGTGCCAGCAGCTGGGGGACAGGCGGGGGCTACACCTTC. It specifies CASSWGTGGGYTF.

The chain couples TRBV19 to TRBJ1-6; 9 bases match TRBD1. J gave up 10 bases and V 6 bases, and 7 bases lay outside the gene matches. From germline, CDR1 is LNHDA and CDR2 SQIVND (reference sequence). This CDR3 region has 14 residues. The CDR3 protein is CASSAQGAGSPLHF. Written as DNA, the CDR3 is TGTGCCAGTAGCGCACAGGGGGCCGGATCACCCCTCCACTTT.

The rearrangement uses TRBV9 and TRBJ1-1, with no clear D. Germline CDR1 reads SGDLS; CDR2 reads YYNGEE. The V end was cut by 0 bases, the J end by 1 base, with 7 bases between. CDR3 length equals 14 residues. CDR3: CASSVDPRNTEAFF. CDR3 in DNA: TGTGCCAGCAGCGTAGACCCGAGGAACACTGAAGCTTTCTTT.

This sequence joins TRBV19 and TRBJ2-3, with D tentatively TRBD2 (5 bases). V was trimmed by 6 bases and J by 2 bases, leaving 15 bases between them. Germline assignment: CDR1 LNHDA and CDR2 SQIVND (reference sequence). The CDR3 contains 15 residues. The CDR3 region has the DNA TGTGCCAGTAGGCCCCGGGCGGGTAACACAGATACGCAGTATTTT. Its translation is CASRPRAGNTDTQYF.

The chain joins TRBV19 to TRBJ2-3; 7 nucleotides line up with TRBD2. J lost 4 bases, V lost 7 bases, and 11 bases had no gene match. Germline CDR1 and CDR2: LNHDA and SQIVND (reference sequence). The CDR3 totals 15 residues. The CDR3 sequence: CASTPKRGRPDTQYF. Here the CDR3 DNA reads TGTGCCAGTACCCCTAAGCGGGGCAGGCCAGATACGCAGTATTTT.